Listed below are T cell receptor delta chains from one sample, sequenced in a study of gamma-delta T cells after stem cell transplantation. TCRdb re-called the RT-PCR reads with CATT. The sample includes around 2,500 delta-chain clones, 25% to 30% of them seen just once. The sample consisted of gamma-delta T cells. The receptors come from a human donor. It is not recorded whose cells these are; they may come from a transplant donor. Each CDR3 is given with its conserved first and last residue. The D gene is left open where the match is weak. Clone size is given for some rows only: seen once, a few or many times, or a class if the clone is expanded.

J gene: TRDJ1; V gene: TRDV1; clone size: .; D gene: TRDD3; CDR3 DNA: TGTGCTCTTGGGGGACCAAGCCCCTGTACTGGGGGATGTGGGAGACTCATCTTT; CDR3 protein: CALGGPSPCTGGCGRLIF
J gene: TRDJ1; V gene: TRDV2; clone size: medium-sized; D gene: .; CDR3 DNA: TGTGCCTGTGACACTGCCTTTGGTGGGGGCACTCAGCATAATAAACTCATCTTT; CDR3 protein: CACDTAFGGGTQHNKLIF
J gene: TRDJ1; V gene: TRDV2; clone size: .; D gene: TRDD3; CDR3 DNA: TGTGCCTGTGACACCGTTAAAGGGAGTACTGGGGGTTCTTACACCGATCCACTCATCTTT; CDR3 protein: CACDTVKGSTGGSYTDPLIF
J gene: TRDJ1; V gene: TRDV1; clone size: few; D gene: TRDD3; CDR3 DNA: TGTGCTCTTGGGGAACTCCTACACCGTCTAGGGGATACGCGAGCGTACACCGATAAACTCATCTTT; CDR3 protein: CALGELLHRLGDTRAYTDKLIF
J gene: TRDJ3; V gene: TRDV2; clone size: .; D gene: TRDD3; CDR3 DNA: TGTGCCTGTGACGGGGCTGGGGGGAGCTCCTGGGACACCCGACAGATGTTTTTC; CDR3 protein: CACDGAGGSSWDTRQMFF
J gene: TRDJ1; V gene: TRDV2; clone size: few; D gene: TRDD3; CDR3 DNA: TGTGCCTGTGAGACTTTACTGGGGGAAAGGTACACCGATAAACTCATCTTT; CDR3 protein: CACETLLGERYTDKLIF
J gene: TRDJ2; V gene: TRDV2; clone size: few; D gene: .; CDR3 DNA: TGTGCCTGTGACACCGTGGGGATTCGTGCGACAGCACAACTCTTCTTT; CDR3 protein: CACDTVGIRATAQLFF
J gene: TRDJ3; V gene: TRDV2; clone size: .; D gene: TRDD3; CDR3 DNA: TGTGCCTGTGACACCGGATGGGGGACCAATTCCGACTCCTGGGACACCCGACAGATGTTTTTC; CDR3 protein: CACDTGWGTNSDSWDTRQMFF
J gene: TRDJ2; V gene: TRDV2; clone size: .; D gene: .; CDR3 DNA: TGTGCCTGTGACACCGTAGGGATTGAGGAGGCACAACTCTTCTTT; CDR3 protein: CACDTVGIEEAQLFF
J gene: TRDJ1; V gene: TRDV2; clone size: medium-sized; D gene: .; CDR3 DNA: TGTGCCTGTGACACCGTGGCTGGTTTCGATAAACTCATCTTT; CDR3 protein: CACDTVAGFDKLIF
J gene: TRDJ1; V gene: TRDV2; clone size: few; D gene: TRDD3; CDR3 DNA: TGTGCCTGTGACACGCTGGGGGCTAAGGCCGATAACCTCATCTTT; CDR3 protein: CACDTLGAKADNLIF
J gene: TRDJ3; V gene: TRDV2; clone size: large; D gene: TRDD3; CDR3 DNA: TGTGCCTGTGACACCGGCGGTGGGGGATACCATCCCTGGGACACCCGACAGATGTTTTTC; CDR3 protein: CACDTGGGGYHPWDTRQMFF
J gene: TRDJ1; V gene: TRDV2; clone size: .; D gene: TRDD3; CDR3 DNA: TGTGCCTGTGACATGTTATCCCTACTGGGGGATGTGGTGTACACCGATAAACTCATCTTT; CDR3 protein: CACDMLSLLGDVVYTDKLIF
J gene: TRDJ1; V gene: TRDV2; clone size: .; D gene: TRDD3; CDR3 DNA: TGTGCCTGTGACCTGATGGGGGAGCACACCGATAAACTCATCTTT; CDR3 protein: CACDLMGEHTDKLIF
J gene: TRDJ1; V gene: TRDV2; clone size: few; D gene: TRDD3; CDR3 DNA: TGTGCCTGTGACACCGTTGGAGGGGGATACGCAACCGATAAACTCATCTTT; CDR3 protein: CACDTVGGGYATDKLIF
J gene: TRDJ1; V gene: TRDV1; clone size: .; D gene: .; CDR3 DNA: TGTGCTCTTGGGGAAAGGTGGGGCCAAACTTTCGATAAACTCATCTTT; CDR3 protein: CALGERWGQTFDKLIF
J gene: TRDJ2; V gene: TRDV2; clone size: .; D gene: TRDD3; CDR3 DNA: TGTGCCTGTGACCCACTGGGGGCTGTGAAAGCACACCTCTTCTTT; CDR3 protein: CACDPLGAVKAHLFF
J gene: TRDJ1; V gene: TRDV3; clone size: .; D gene: TRDD3; CDR3 DNA: TGTGCCCAGCTACTTCCCCCTCTGGGGGATACGGGATGGACCGATAAACTCATCTTT; CDR3 protein: CAQLLPPLGDTGWTDKLIF
J gene: TRDJ1; V gene: TRDV2; clone size: few; D gene: .; CDR3 DNA: TGTGCCTGTGAGACCCTACAAGGGGAAAGCAAACTCATCTTT; CDR3 protein: CACETLQGESKLIF
J gene: TRDJ1; V gene: TRDV1; clone size: .; D gene: TRDD3; CDR3 DNA: TGTGCTCTCTCCCCCCTACACTACGTGGGGGATACAACCGATAAACTCATCTTT; CDR3 protein: CALSPLHYVGDTTDKLIF
J gene: TRDJ1; V gene: TRDV2; clone size: medium-sized; D gene: TRDD3; CDR3 DNA: TGTGCCTGTGACAGCCTACTGGGGGATCAAATGTACACCGATAAACTCATCTTT; CDR3 protein: CACDSLLGDQMYTDKLIF
J gene: TRDJ1; V gene: TRDV2; clone size: large; D gene: .; CDR3 DNA: TGTGCCTGTGACACCGTAGGAAGAAGGGGTAACACCGATAAACTCATCTTT; CDR3 protein: CACDTVGRRGNTDKLIF
J gene: TRDJ1; V gene: TRDV2; clone size: few; D gene: TRDD3; CDR3 DNA: TGTGCCTGTGACACCCTTAGACTGGGGGATACCTACGGGGGGTCGAGTAAACTCATCTTT; CDR3 protein: CACDTLRLGDTYGGSSKLIF
J gene: TRDJ1; V gene: TRDV2; clone size: few; D gene: TRDD3; CDR3 DNA: TGTGCCTGTGACCCAGTTACTGGGGGATACTCGTACACCGATAAACTCACCTTT; CDR3 protein: CACDPVTGGYSYTDKLTF
J gene: TRDJ1; V gene: TRDV2; clone size: medium-sized; D gene: .; CDR3 DNA: TGTGCCTGTGACGGAATTGTAAGCAAGAGCACCGATAAACTCATCTTT; CDR3 protein: CACDGIVSKSTDKLIF
J gene: TRDJ1; V gene: TRDV1; clone size: .; D gene: TRDD3; CDR3 DNA: TGTGCTCTTGGGGAACTATGGGGGAAGGGCACCGATAAACTCATCTTT; CDR3 protein: CALGELWGKGTDKLIF